These T cell receptor beta chains were read from a single sample in a study of blood T cell repertoires in COVID-19. Measured with immunoSEQ multiplex PCR; TCRdb has only the in-frame clones, and not every one. The table shows some 110,000 clones, with 82% occurring only once. Material for sequencing was peripheral blood. The receptor source for this set is a woman between 70 and 85 years old with acute or convalescent COVID-19. The CDR3 runs from the conserved cysteine through the conserved F or W. The order of the fields is CDR3 length, D gene, V gene, J gene, clone size, CDR3 protein, CDR3 DNA. The D gene is left open where the match is weak. The size field is filled for only some rows; it gives once, few, many or a size class.

>13|.|TRBV7-8|TRBJ2-2|.
CASSPSEAGELFF
TGTGCCAGCAGCCCTAGCGAGGCCGGGGAGCTGTTTTTT
>15|.|TRBV7-2|TRBJ1-5|.
CASSLLRDSNQPQHF
TGTGCCAGCAGTCTACTTCGGGATAGCAATCAGCCCCAGCATTTT
>15|TRBD1|TRBV11-3|TRBJ1-2|.
CASSPRQGAGYGYTF
TGTGCCAGCAGCCCTCGACAGGGGGCGGGCTATGGCTACACCTTC
>17|TRBD2|TRBV4-3|TRBJ2-3|.
CASSQDWTSGGRDTQYF
TGCGCCAGCAGCCAAGATTGGACTAGCGGGGGGAGAGATACGCAGTATTTT
>15|.|TRBV2|TRBJ2-7|.
CASSETQGISYEQYF
TGTGCCAGCAGTGAGACTCAGGGAATTTCCTACGAGCAGTACTTC
>12|TRBD1|TRBV2|TRBJ1-2|.
CASSSGQGFYTF
TGTGCCAGCAGTTCAGGACAGGGATTTTACACCTTC
>15|TRBD1|TRBV11-2|TRBJ1-4|.
CASSLDPGGWGKLFF
TGTGCCAGCAGCTTAGATCCAGGGGGCTGGGGAAAACTGTTTTTT
>15|.|TRBV18|TRBJ2-6|.
CASSAGQTGANVLTF
TGTGCCAGCTCAGCTGGACAGACTGGGGCCAACGTCCTGACTTTC
>15|TRBD1|TRBV30|TRBJ1-1|.
CAWSVLWTGTTEAFF
TGTGCCTGGAGTGTACTATGGACAGGGACCACTGAAGCTTTCTTT
>14|.|TRBV11-3|TRBJ2-3|.
CASSPMTATDTQYF
TGTGCCAGCAGCCCGATGACAGCCACAGATACGCAGTATTTT
>12|.|TRBV9|TRBJ1-6|.
CASGRDDSPLHF
TGTGCCAGCGGGCGCGATGATTCACCCCTCCACTTT
>14|TRBD2|TRBV7-9|TRBJ2-5|.
CASSLVAGGATQYF
TGTGCCAGCAGCTTAGTAGCGGGGGGCGCGACCCAGTACTTC
>15|TRBD1|TRBV2|TRBJ1-2|once
CASNRDRGAGYGYTF
TGTGCCAGCAATCGGGACAGGGGAGCGGGATATGGCTACACCTTC
>14|.|TRBV7-6|TRBJ2-5|.
CASSQPGSQETQYF
TGTGCCAGCAGTCAACCAGGCTCCCAAGAGACCCAGTACTTC
>12|.|TRBV2|TRBJ1-1|.
CASSDTDTEAFF
TGTGCCAGCAGTGATACTGACACTGAAGCTTTCTTT
>14|TRBD1|TRBV5-4|TRBJ1-4|.
CASSRDSSNEKLFF
TGTGCCAGCAGCCGGGACAGCTCCAATGAAAAACTGTTTTTT
>17|.|TRBV18|TRBJ1-2|.
CASSNIREGNRNYGYTF
TGTGCCAGCTCCAACATCCGGGAGGGTAATCGTAACTATGGCTACACCTTC
>15|TRBD2|TRBV5-1|TRBJ2-1|.
CASSWSGGSYNEQFF
TGCGCCAGCAGCTGGAGCGGGGGCTCCTACAATGAGCAGTTCTTC
>14|.|TRBV6-5|TRBJ1-1|.
CASSYGPLSTEAFF
TGTGCCAGCAGTTACGGGCCGTTAAGCACTGAAGCTTTCTTT
>16|.|TRBV3-1/TRBV3-2|TRBJ1-6|.
CASSRGLPSLNSPLHF
TGTGCCAGCAGCCGGGGGCTGCCCTCCCTTAATTCACCCCTCCACTTT
>12|.|TRBV12-3/TRBV12-4|TRBJ1-2|.
CASKYGDYGYTF
TGTGCCAGCAAGTACGGAGACTATGGCTACACCTTC
>16|TRBD1|TRBV27|TRBJ1-5|few
CASSLGTGFGNQPQHF
TGTGCCAGCAGTTTGGGGACAGGGTTTGGAAATCAGCCCCAGCATTTT
>16|.|TRBV5-4|TRBJ1-1|.
CASSSKFRGRDTEAFF
TGTGCCAGCAGCTCCAAATTCCGCGGGAGGGACACTGAAGCTTTCTTT
>15|.|TRBV15|TRBJ2-5|.
CATSRDSGVRETQYF
TGTGCCACCAGCAGAGATTCCGGGGTAAGAGAGACCCAGTACTTC
>17|.|TRBV6-2/TRBV6-3|TRBJ2-1|.
CASSMVTSDISYNEQFF
TGTGCCAGCAGTATGGTGACGTCCGACATCTCCTACAATGAGCAGTTCTTC
>15|TRBD2|TRBV5-4|TRBJ2-1|once
CASSFDSGGANEQFF
TGTGCCAGCAGCTTTGACAGCGGGGGGGCCAATGAGCAGTTCTTC
>15|TRBD1|TRBV2|TRBJ1-1|.
CASSLLGQGVGEAFF
TGTGCCAGCAGTCTTTTGGGACAGGGTGTGGGTGAAGCTTTCTTT
>15|TRBD1|TRBV6-2/TRBV6-3|TRBJ1-6|.
CASSLRTGDNSPLHF
TGTGCCAGCAGCCTACGGACAGGGGATAATTCACCCCTCCACTTT
>15|.|TRBV6-2/TRBV6-3|TRBJ2-3|.
CASSSAGTRTDTQYF
TGTGCCAGCAGTTCGGCAGGAACCCGCACAGATACGCAGTATTTT
>13|TRBD1|TRBV24-1|TRBJ1-2|.
CATSPQGAYGYTF
TGTGCCACCAGTCCTCAGGGGGCCTATGGCTACACCTTC
>14|.|TRBV5-1|TRBJ1-5|.
CASSLDGAHQPQHF
TGCGCCAGCAGCTTGGATGGGGCCCATCAGCCCCAGCATTTT
>16|.|TRBV11-3|TRBJ2-7|.
CASSQGEWGPSYEQYF
TGTGCCAGCAGCCAAGGGGAGTGGGGGCCCTCCTACGAGCAGTACTTC
>11|.|TRBV2|TRBJ1-1|few
CASDGQTEAFF
TGTGCCAGTGACGGACAGACTGAAGCTTTCTTT
>16|.|TRBV5-5|TRBJ1-4|few
CASSLVRGTPGEKLFF
TGTGCCAGCAGCTTGGTCCGTGGGACACCTGGGGAAAAACTGTTTTTT
>14|.|TRBV27|TRBJ1-2|.
CASSPAQGVGGYTF
TGTGCCAGCAGTCCCGCCCAGGGTGTAGGTGGCTACACCTTC
>16|.|TRBV2|TRBJ2-2|once
CASRHQRPEGTGELFF
TGTGCCAGCAGGCATCAACGCCCTGAGGGAACCGGGGAGCTGTTTTTT
>15|TRBD2|TRBV6-2/TRBV6-3|TRBJ2-5|.
CASSFGGGLGGTQYF
TGTGCCAGCAGTTTCGGCGGGGGTCTTGGGGGGACCCAGTACTTC
>14|TRBD1|TRBV7-9|TRBJ1-5|once
CASSFTGGVQPQHF
TGTGCCAGCAGCTTTACAGGGGGCGTTCAGCCCCAGCATTTT
>15|TRBD1|TRBV7-3|TRBJ1-2|.
CASSLTRTGAYGYTF
TGTGCCAGCAGCTTAACCCGGACAGGGGCCTATGGCTACACCTTC
>14|.|TRBV7-9|TRBJ2-1|.
CASSPPGRNNEQFF
TGTGCCAGCAGCCCCCCAGGCAGGAACAATGAGCAGTTCTTC
>15|TRBD1|TRBV7-7|TRBJ2-7|once
CASSLGGQGAQEQYF
TGTGCCAGCAGCTTAGGGGGACAGGGGGCGCAGGAGCAGTACTTC